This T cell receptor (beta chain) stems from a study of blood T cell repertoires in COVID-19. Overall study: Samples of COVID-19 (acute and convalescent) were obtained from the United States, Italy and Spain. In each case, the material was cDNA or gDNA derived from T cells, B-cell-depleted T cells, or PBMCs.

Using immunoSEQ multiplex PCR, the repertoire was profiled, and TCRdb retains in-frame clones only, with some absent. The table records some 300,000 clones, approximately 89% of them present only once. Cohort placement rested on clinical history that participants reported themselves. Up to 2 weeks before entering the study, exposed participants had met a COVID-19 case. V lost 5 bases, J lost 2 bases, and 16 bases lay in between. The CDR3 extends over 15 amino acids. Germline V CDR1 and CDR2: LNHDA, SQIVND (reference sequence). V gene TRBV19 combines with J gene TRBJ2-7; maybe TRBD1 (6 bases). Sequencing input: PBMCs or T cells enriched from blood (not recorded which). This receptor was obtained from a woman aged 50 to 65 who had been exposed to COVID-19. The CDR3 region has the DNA TGTGCCAGTAGTCCAAAACAGGGTTCGCCCTACGAGCAGTACTTC. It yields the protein CASSPKQGSPYEQYF.